This T cell receptor beta chain appears in the sequencing data of a study of T cells expressing NK-cell markers. At the level of the study: The study sequenced eight donors, seven HCMV-seropositive and one seronegative.

Of note for this clonotype: Its antigen is undetermined.

The CDR3 is 15 residues long. Germline V gives CDR1 MGHRA, CDR2 YSYEKL. Regarding the study as a whole: In six donors, dominant NKG2C+ clonotypes were about 1.0-7.5% of CD8+ T cells.

From the 5' RACE reads, TCRdb lists one entry per CDR3 protein and no DNA. Its table lists about half a million distinct CDR3 sequences. V usage is TRBV4-1 and J usage is TRBJ2-3. Material for sequencing was blood T cells: a sorted CD56 or NKG2C T cell subset, CD4+ or CD8+ T cells, or bulk PBMC T cells (not recorded which). The source of this sequence is a woman in her forties or fifties in good health. CDR3 residues: CASVIRLLSTDTQYF.